The following is a TCR beta chain sequence with its context. TCRdb reprocessed the 5' RACE reads via MiXCR and lists one record per CDR3 protein. The sample records 750,000 to 950,000 distinct CDR3 sequences, around 12% being singletons. This CDR3 has 15 residues. V shed 3 bases and J shed 5 bases, with 11 bases lying between them. The germline CDR1 and CDR2 sequences are LNHNV and YYDKDF (reference sequence). The sample comes from a study of identical twins. Among all donors, each was a healthy Caucasian. These data also formed part of another study, on yellow fever vaccine responses in identical twins.

The chain combines TRBV15 with TRBJ1-6; tentative D call: TRBD1 (6 bases). The sample was PBMCs. The clonotype originates from a woman aged 18-29 years in good health. CDR3 sequence: CATSRNRENNSPLHF. The CDR3 DNA is TGTGCCACCAGCAGGAACAGGGAAAATAATTCACCCCTCCACTTT.